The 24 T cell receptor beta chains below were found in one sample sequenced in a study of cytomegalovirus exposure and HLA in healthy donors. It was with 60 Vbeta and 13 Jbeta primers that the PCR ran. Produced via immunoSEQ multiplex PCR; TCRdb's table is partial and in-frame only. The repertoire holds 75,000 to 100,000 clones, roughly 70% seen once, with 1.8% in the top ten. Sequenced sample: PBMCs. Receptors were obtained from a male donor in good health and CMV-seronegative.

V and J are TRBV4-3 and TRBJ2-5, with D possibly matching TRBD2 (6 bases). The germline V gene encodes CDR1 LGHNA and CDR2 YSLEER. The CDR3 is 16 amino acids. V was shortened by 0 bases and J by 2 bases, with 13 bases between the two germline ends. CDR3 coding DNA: TGCGCCAGCAGCCAAGAGGGGGGACTTGGTCAAGAGACCCAGTACTTC. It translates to CASSQEGGLGQETQYF.

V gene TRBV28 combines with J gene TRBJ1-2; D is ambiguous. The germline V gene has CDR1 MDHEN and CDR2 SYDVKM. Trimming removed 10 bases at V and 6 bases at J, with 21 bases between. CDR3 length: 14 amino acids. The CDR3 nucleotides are TGTGCCACCATGGAGGCAGGACGTGGAGATGGCTACACCTTC. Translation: CATMEAGRGDGYTF.

The CDR3 protein is CASSATGVWVNEQFF. For the CDR3, the DNA is TGTGCCAGCAGTGCGACCGGAGTCTGGGTCAATGAGCAGTTCTTC. The chain uses TRBV25-1 and TRBJ2-1; D gene ambiguous. Trimming stripped 4 bases from V and 6 bases from J, with 16 bases between. CDR3 length: 15 residues. Germline CDR1 reads MGHDK; CDR2 reads SYGVNS.

As DNA, the CDR3 is TGTGCCAGCAGCTTGGGGCTAGCGGGGAATATGCAAGAGACCCAGTACTTC. This encodes CASSLGLAGNMQETQYF. V and J are TRBV5-8 and TRBJ2-5, with 9 bases identical to TRBD2. V lost 0 bases, J lost 2 bases, and 8 bases stayed unmatched. This CDR3 spans 17 amino acids. In germline, CDR1 is SGHTS, CDR2 YDEGEE.

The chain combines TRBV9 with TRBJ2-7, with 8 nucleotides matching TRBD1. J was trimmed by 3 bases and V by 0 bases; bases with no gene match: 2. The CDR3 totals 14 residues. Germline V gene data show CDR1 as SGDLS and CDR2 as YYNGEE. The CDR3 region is CASSVEGTGYEQYF. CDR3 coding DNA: TGTGCCAGCAGCGTAGAAGGGACAGGCTACGAGCAGTACTTC. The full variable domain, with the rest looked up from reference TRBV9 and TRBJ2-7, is DSGVTQTPKHLITATGQRVTLRCSPRSGDLSVYWYQQSLDQGLQFLIQYYNGEERAKGNILERFSAQQFPDLHSELNLSSLELGDSALYFCASSVEGTGYEQYFGPGTRLTVT.

The CDR3 DNA sequence: TGTGCCAGCAGCTCTCTGACTAGCGGGAAAGTCTACGAGCAGTACTTC. Translation gives CASSSLTSGKVYEQYF. The J gene is TRBJ2-7, the V gene TRBV7-2, with 11 positions matching TRBD2. V trimming: 4 bases; J trimming: 3 bases; junction bases outside the gene matches: 8. The CDR3 is made up of 16 amino acids. Germline CDR1 is SGHTA and CDR2 is FQGNSA.

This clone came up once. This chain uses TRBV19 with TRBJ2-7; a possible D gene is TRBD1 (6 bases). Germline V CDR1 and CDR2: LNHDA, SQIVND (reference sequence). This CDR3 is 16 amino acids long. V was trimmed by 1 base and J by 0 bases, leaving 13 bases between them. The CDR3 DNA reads TGTGCCAGTAGTATAGTAGGGACACAAAGCTCCTACGAGCAGTACTTC. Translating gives CASSIVGTQSSYEQYF.

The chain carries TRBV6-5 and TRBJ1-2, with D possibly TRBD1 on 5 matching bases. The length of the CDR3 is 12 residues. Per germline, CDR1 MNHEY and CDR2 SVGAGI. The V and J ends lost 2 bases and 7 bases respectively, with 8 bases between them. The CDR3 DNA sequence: TGTGCCAGCAGTTACGCGGGGGTTGGCTACACCTTC. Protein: CASSYAGVGYTF.

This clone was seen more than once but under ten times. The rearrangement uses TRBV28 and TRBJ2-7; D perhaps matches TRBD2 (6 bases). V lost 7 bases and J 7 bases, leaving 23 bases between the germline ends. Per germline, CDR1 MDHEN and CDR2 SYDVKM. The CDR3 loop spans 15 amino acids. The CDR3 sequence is CASKTVGSGSGEQYF. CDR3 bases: TGTGCCAGCAAAACAGTCGGGAGTGGGTCGGGTGAGCAGTACTTC.

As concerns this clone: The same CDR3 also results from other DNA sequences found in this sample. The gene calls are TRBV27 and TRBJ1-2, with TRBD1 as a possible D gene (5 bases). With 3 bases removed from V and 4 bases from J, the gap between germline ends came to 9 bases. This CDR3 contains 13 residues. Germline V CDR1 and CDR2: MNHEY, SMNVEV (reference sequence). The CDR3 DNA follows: TGTGCCAGCAGTTTGCAGGGTTCCTATGGCTACACCTTC. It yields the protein CASSLQGSYGYTF.

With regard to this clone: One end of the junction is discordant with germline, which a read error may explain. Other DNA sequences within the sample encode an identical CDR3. CDR3 sequence reads: CASSQTSGQGYEQYF. CDR3 DNA sequence: TGTGCTAGCAGTCAAACCTCCGGACAGGGCTACGAGCAGTACTTC. This chain uses TRBV6-5 with TRBJ2-7; 8 nucleotides agree with TRBD1. CDR3 length: 15 amino acids. The germline CDR1 and CDR2 sequences are MNHEY and SVGAGI.

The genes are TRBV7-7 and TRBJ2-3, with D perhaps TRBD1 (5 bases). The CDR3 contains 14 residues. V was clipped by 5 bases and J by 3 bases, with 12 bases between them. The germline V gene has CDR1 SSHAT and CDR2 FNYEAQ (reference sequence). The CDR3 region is CASSPRAGTDTQYF. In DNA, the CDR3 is TGTGCCAGCAGCCCTCGGGCAGGGACAGATACGCAGTATTTT.

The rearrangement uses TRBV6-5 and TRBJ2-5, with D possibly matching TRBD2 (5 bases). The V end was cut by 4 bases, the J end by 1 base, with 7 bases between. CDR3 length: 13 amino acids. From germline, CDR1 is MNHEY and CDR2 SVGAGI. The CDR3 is CASSCGGQETQYF. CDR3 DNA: TGTGCCAGCAGTTGCGGAGGCCAAGAGACCCAGTACTTC.

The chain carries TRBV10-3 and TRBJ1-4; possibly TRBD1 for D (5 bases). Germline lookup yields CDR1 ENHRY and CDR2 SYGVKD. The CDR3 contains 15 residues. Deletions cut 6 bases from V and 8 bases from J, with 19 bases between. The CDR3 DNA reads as TGTGCCATCAGGGAGCAGGGTGGGCTGAAGGAAAAACTGTTTTTT. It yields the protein CAIREQGGLKEKLFF.

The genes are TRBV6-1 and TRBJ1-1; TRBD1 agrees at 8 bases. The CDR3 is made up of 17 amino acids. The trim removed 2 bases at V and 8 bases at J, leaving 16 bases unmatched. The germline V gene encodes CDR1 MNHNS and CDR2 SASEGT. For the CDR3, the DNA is TGTGCCAGCAGTGAAAGTCAGGCAGGGGGCGGGGAGAGGGAAGCTTTCTTT. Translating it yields CASSESQAGGGEREAFF.

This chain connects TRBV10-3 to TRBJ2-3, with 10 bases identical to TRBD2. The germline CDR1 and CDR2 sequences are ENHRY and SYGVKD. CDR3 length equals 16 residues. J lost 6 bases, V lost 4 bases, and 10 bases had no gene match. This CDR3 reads CAISVGGLAGADTQYF. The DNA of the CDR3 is TGTGCCATCAGTGTAGGTGGGCTAGCGGGAGCGGATACGCAGTATTTT.

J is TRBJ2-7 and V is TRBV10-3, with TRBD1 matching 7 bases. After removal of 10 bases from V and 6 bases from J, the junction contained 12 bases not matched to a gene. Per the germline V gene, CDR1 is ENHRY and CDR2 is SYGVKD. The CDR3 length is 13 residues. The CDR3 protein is CATQRLQGFEQYF. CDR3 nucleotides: TGTGCCACCCAGCGTTTACAGGGGTTCGAGCAGTACTTC.

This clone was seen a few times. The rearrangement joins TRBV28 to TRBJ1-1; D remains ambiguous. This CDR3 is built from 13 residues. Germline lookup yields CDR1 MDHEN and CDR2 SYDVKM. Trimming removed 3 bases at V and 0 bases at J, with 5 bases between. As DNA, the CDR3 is TGTGCCAGCAGTTTCCGGTTGAACACTGAAGCTTTCTTT. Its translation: CASSFRLNTEAFF.

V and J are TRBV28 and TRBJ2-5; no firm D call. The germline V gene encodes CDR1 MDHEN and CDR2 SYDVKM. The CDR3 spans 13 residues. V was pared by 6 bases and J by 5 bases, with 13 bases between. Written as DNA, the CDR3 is TGTGCCAGCAGAGTGGGCCATTGGGAGACCCAGTACTTC. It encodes CASRVGHWETQYF.

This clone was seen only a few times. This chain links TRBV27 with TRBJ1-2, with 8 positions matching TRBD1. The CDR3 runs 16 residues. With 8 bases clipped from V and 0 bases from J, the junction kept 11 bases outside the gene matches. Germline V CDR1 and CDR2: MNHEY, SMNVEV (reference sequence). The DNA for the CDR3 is TGTGCCAGCGGCGGACAGGGCGAGCCCTCTAACTATGGCTACACCTTC. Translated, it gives CASGGQGEPSNYGYTF.

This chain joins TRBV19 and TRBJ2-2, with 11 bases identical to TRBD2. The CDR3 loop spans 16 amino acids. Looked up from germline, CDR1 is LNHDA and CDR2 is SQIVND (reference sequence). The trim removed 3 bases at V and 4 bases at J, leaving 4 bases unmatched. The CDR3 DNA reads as TGTGCCAGTAGTATTGGGACTAGCGGTATCACCGGGGAGCTGTTTTTT. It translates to CASSIGTSGITGELFF. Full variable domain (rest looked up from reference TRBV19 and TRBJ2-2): DGGITQSPKYLFRKEGQNVTLSCEQNLNHDAMYWYRQDPGQGLRLIYYSQIVNDFQKGDIAEGYSVSREKKESFPLTVTSAQKNPTAFYLCASSIGTSGITGELFFGEGSRLTVL.

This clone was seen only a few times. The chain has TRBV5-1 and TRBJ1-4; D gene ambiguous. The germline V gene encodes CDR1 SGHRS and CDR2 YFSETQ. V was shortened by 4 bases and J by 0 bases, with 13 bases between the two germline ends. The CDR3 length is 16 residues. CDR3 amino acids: CASSQDLGATNEKLFF. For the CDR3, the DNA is TGCGCCAGCAGCCAAGATCTCGGAGCAACTAATGAAAAACTGTTTTTT.

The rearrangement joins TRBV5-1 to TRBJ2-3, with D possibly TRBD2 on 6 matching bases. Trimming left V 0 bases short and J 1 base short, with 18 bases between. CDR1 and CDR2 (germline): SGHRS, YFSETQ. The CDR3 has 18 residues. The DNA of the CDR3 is TGCGCCAGCAGCTTGGGGGGGGTTGCTAGGAGTGGCACAGATACGCAGTATTTT. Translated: CASSLGGVARSGTDTQYF.

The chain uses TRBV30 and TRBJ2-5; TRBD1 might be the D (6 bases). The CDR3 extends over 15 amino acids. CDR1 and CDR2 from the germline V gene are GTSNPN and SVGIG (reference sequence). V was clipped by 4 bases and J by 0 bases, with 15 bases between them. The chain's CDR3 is CAWNQGGLYQETQYF. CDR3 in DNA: TGTGCCTGGAATCAAGGGGGTCTCTACCAAGAGACCCAGTACTTC.